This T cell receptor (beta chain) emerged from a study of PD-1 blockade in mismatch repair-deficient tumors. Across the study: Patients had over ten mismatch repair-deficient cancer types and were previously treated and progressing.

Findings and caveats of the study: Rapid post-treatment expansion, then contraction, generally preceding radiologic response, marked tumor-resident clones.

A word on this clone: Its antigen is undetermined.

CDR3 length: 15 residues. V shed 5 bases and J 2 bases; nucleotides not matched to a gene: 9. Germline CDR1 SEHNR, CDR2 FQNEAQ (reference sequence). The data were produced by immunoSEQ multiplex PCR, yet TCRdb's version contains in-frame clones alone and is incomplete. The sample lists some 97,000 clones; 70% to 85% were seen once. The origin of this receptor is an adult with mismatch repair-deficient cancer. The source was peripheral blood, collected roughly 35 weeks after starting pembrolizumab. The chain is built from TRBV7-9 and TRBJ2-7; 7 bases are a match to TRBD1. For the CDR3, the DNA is TGTGCCAGCAGCGACACCGGACAGGTTCCCTACGAGCAGTACTTC. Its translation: CASSDTGQVPYEQYF.